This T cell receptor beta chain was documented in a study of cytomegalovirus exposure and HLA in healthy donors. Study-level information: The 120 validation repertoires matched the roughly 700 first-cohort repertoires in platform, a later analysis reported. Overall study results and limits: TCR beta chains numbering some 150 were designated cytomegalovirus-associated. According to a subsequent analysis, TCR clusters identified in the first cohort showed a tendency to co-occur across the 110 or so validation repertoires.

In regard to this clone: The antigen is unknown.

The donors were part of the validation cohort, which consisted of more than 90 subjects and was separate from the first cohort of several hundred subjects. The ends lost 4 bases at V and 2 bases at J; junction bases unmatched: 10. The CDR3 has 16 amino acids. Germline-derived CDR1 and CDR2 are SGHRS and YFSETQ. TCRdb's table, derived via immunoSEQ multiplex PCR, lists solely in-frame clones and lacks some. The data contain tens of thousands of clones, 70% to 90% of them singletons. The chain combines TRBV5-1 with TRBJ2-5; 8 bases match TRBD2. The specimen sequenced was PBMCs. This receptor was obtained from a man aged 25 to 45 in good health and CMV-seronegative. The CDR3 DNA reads TGCGCCAGCAGCCCCGCCAGCGGGGGTATTCAAGAGACCCAGTACTTC. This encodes CASSPASGGIQETQYF.